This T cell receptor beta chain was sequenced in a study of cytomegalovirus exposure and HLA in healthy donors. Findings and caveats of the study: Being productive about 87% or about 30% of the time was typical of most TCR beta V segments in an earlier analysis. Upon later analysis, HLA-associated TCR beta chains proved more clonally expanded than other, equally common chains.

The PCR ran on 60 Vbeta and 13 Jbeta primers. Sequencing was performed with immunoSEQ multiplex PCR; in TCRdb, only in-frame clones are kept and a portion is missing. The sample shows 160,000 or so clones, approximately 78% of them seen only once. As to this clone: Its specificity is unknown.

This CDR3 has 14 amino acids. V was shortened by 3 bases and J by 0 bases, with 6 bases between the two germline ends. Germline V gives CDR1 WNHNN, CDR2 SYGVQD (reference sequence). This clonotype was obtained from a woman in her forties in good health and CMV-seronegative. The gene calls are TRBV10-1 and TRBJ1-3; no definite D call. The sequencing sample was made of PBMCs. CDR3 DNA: TGCGCCAGCAGTGAATACAGCTCTGGAAACACCATATATTTT. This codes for CASSEYSSGNTIYF.